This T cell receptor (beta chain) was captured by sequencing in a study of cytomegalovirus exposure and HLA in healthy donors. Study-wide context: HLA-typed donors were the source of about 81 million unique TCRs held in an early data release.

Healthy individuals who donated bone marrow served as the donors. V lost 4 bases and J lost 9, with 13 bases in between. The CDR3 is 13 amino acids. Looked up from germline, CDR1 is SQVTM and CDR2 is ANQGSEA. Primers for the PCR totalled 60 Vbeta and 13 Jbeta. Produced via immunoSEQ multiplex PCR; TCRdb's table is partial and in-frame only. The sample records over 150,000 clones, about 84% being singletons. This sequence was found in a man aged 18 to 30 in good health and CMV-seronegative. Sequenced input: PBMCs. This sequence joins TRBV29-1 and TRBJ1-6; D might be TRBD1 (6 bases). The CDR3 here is CSVGWGQGSPLHF. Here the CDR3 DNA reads TGCAGCGTTGGTTGGGGGCAGGGTTCACCCCTCCACTTT.